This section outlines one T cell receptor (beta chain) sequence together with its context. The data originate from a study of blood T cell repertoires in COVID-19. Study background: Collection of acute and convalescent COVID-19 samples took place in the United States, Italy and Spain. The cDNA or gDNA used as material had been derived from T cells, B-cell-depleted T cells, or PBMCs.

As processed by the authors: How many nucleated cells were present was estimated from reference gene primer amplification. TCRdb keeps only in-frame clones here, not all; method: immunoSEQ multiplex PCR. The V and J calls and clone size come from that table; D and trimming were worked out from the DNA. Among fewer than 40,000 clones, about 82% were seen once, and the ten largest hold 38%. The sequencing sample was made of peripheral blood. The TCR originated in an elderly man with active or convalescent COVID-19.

The CDR3 DNA is TGTGCCAGTAGTCTAAAACAGGGTACTGCCGAGCAGTACTTC. Translating gives CASSLKQGTAEQYF. The rearrangement links TRBV19 to TRBJ2-7, with a weak D call TRBD1 (6 bases). Germline-derived CDR1 and CDR2 are LNHDA and SQIVND (reference sequence). This CDR3 region has 14 residues. The germline V and J ends were trimmed by 5 bases and 6 bases, with 17 bases remaining between them.